The clone carrying this T cell receptor beta chain was seen only once. This specimen belongs to a study of shared clonotypes between healthy human individuals. Template for every sorted-subset replicate PCR totaled around 210 ng DNA, 25,000 to 30,000 T cell genomes. Original methodology: ImmunoSEQ junction-only sequences lacked quality scores, so their filtering differed. The table came from immunoSEQ multiplex PCR; TCRdb's copy has only in-frame clones and leaves some out. Clone size and the V and J calls come from that table; the DNA yielded D and trimming. The table has 2 million to 2.5 million clones, roughly 95% seen once. Participating donors were healthy, HIV-negative adults free of recent acute infections or vaccinations. With V trimmed by 9 bases and J by 0 bases, 9 bases remained unmatched. Looked up from germline, CDR1 is LNHDA and CDR2 is SQIVND (reference sequence). This CDR3 contains 15 residues.

V usage is TRBV19 and J usage is TRBJ1-2; 8 positions agree with TRBD1. The sequencing sample was made of naive CD4+ T cells sorted from blood. Subset of the sample: CD45RA+ positively selected. The receptor comes from a man aged 18-30 years in good health. The CDR3, as DNA: TGTGCCAGCTCCGGGACAGGCTCTTCTAACTATGGCTACACCTTC. Its protein is CASSGTGSSNYGYTF.